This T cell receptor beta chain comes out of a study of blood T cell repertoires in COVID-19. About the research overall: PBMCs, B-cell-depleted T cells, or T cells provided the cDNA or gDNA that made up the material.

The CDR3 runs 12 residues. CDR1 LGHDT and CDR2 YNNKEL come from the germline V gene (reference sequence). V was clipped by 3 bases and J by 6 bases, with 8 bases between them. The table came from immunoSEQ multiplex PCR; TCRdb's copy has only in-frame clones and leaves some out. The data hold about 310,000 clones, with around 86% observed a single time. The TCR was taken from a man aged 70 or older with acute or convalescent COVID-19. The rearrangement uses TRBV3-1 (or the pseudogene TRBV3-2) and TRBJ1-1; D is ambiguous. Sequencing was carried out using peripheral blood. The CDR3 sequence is CASSQRRAEAFF. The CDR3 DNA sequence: TGTGCCAGCAGCCAGAGACGGGCTGAAGCTTTCTTT.